The 31 T cell receptor beta chains in this list originate from one sample, sequenced in a study of PD-1 blockade in mismatch repair-deficient tumors. Only in-frame clones appear in the TCRdb table, and some are missing; sequencing was by immunoSEQ multiplex PCR. The table lists roughly 49,000 clones, roughly 82% of them singletons. This sample comprised PBMCs, obtained before pembrolizumab treatment. Every receptor here comes from an adult with mismatch repair-deficient cancer.

The chain couples TRBV18 to TRBJ1-1; 8 bases are a match to TRBD1. The J segment lost 5 bases and the V segment lost 3 bases, leaving 11 bases of the junction unmatched. The CDR3 has 16 residues. Looked up from germline, CDR1 is KGHSH and CDR2 is LQKENI. CDR3 loop: CASSPMLGQEGTEAFF. The CDR3 DNA follows: TGTGCCAGCTCACCTATGTTGGGACAGGAGGGGACTGAAGCTTTCTTT.

The V gene is TRBV29-1, the J gene TRBJ1-2, with a weak D call TRBD1 (6 bases). The CDR3 runs 13 residues. Per the germline V gene, CDR1 is SQVTM and CDR2 is ANQGSEA. The V end was cut by 2 bases, the J end by 2 bases, with 9 bases between. The CDR3 sequence: CSVEKDRNYGYTF. The CDR3 DNA is TGCAGCGTTGAAAAGGACAGAAACTATGGCTACACCTTC. Variable domain in full (rest from reference TRBV29-1 and TRBJ1-2): SAVISQKPSRDICQRGTSLTIQCQVDSQVTMMFWYRQQPGQSLTLIATANQGSEATYESGFVIDKFPISRPNLTFSTLTVSNMSPEDSSIYLCSVEKDRNYGYTFGSGTRLTVV.

V is TRBV29-1 and J is TRBJ2-7; 8 nucleotides line up with TRBD1. The CDR3 has 14 residues. V gave up 6 bases and J gave up 6 bases; unmatched junction bases: 13. Germline CDR1 and CDR2: SQVTM and ANQGSEA. This CDR3 is CSVGQGSSFGEQYF. The CDR3 nucleotides are TGCAGCGTAGGACAGGGTAGTTCCTTCGGCGAGCAGTACTTC.

The genes are TRBV27 and TRBJ1-4; 7 nucleotides agree with TRBD1. J was trimmed by 3 bases and V by 7 bases; bases with no gene match: 5. The germline gives CDR1 MNHEY, CDR2 SMNVEV (reference sequence). This CDR3 has 14 amino acids. CDR3 loop: CASNTGTANEKLFF. The CDR3 nucleotides are TGTGCCAGCAATACCGGGACAGCTAATGAAAAACTGTTTTTT.

This clone appeared a few times. Additional DNA sequences in this sample encode the identical CDR3. The chain couples TRBV29-1 to TRBJ2-3; D is possibly TRBD2 (5 bases). From germline, CDR1 is SQVTM and CDR2 ANQGSEA. The CDR3 contains 14 residues. The V gene lost 4 bases and the J gene lost 1 base, with 12 bases spanning the gap. In DNA form, the CDR3 reads TGCAGCGTTGTGGGCAGGCGGGGCACAGATACGCAGTATTTT. It specifies CSVVGRRGTDTQYF.

The count of this clone is one. This chain uses TRBV7-2 with TRBJ2-1, with 7 bases fitting TRBD2. The CDR3 spans 14 residues. The trim removed 9 bases at V and 0 bases at J, leaving 5 bases unmatched. Germline V gene sequence: CDR1 SGHTA, CDR2 FQGNSA. The CDR3 spells CASLPSGSYNEQFF. The CDR3 DNA sequence: TGTGCCAGTTTACCTAGCGGCTCCTACAATGAGCAGTTCTTC.

The chain links TRBV5-5 to TRBJ2-7; 8 bases agree with TRBD1. V was pared by 4 bases and J by 2 bases, with 8 bases of the junction left unmatched. CDR3 length equals 15 residues. In germline, CDR1 is SGHKS, CDR2 YYEKEE (reference sequence). Here the CDR3 DNA reads TGTGCCAGCAGCGTCCCGGACAGGGACCCCTACGAGCAGTACTTC. Translated, it gives CASSVPDRDPYEQYF.

The chain joins TRBV7-2 to TRBJ1-5; D gene uncertain. Trimming shortened V by 5 bases and J by 1 base, and 9 bases separated the two germline ends. This CDR3 has 14 amino acids. The V gene's germline CDR1 is SGHTA and CDR2 FQGNSA. Written as DNA, the CDR3 is TGTGCCAGCAGCCCGGTGAGCAGCAATCAGCCCCAGCATTTT. Protein: CASSPVSSNQPQHF.

The genes are TRBV5-1 and TRBJ2-5; possibly TRBD1 or TRBD2 for D (6 bases each). Germline V CDR1 and CDR2: SGHRS, YFSETQ. The CDR3 spans 11 residues. Deletions cut 7 bases from V and 5 bases from J, with 9 bases between. The CDR3 region is CASRGGETQYF. In DNA, the CDR3 is TGCGCCAGCCGAGGGGGGGAGACCCAGTACTTC.

This chain connects TRBV19 to TRBJ1-5, with D maybe TRBD1 (5 bases). This CDR3 is built from 20 residues. The germline V gene has CDR1 LNHDA and CDR2 SQIVND (reference sequence). Between the trimmed V and J ends, which lost 2 bases and 1 base, there was a span of 24 bases. The CDR3 DNA is TGTGCCAGTAGTATATCACTGGAAAGTCTCAGGGCTGCGAGCAATCAGCCCCAGCATTTT. Its protein is CASSISLESLRAASNQPQHF.

J is TRBJ2-5 and V is TRBV30; 8 bases match TRBD2. Losses at the gene ends were 4 bases for V and 5 bases for J; bases not matched to a gene: 6. CDR3 length: 13 amino acids. Germline-derived CDR1 and CDR2 are GTSNPN and SVGIG (reference sequence). CDR3 protein: CAWNGERGETQYF. The CDR3 nucleotides are TGTGCCTGGAACGGCGAGCGGGGGGAGACCCAGTACTTC.

This rearrangement joins TRBV15 to TRBJ2-3, with TRBD2 identical over 10 bases. The CDR3 covers 14 residues. Germline trimming cut 0 bases from V and 14 bases from J; bases unmatched to any gene: 8. Germline assignment: CDR1 LNHNV and CDR2 YYDKDF (reference sequence). The CDR3 here is CATSRDLAAGGMYF. The CDR3 nucleotides read TGTGCCACCAGCAGAGATCTGGCAGCGGGAGGGATGTATTTT.

The rearrangement joins TRBV5-4 to TRBJ2-3; D uncertain. V shed 2 bases and J shed 0 bases, with 7 bases lying between them. The CDR3 is made up of 14 amino acids. The germline V gene encodes CDR1 SGHNT and CDR2 YYREEE (reference sequence). CDR3 region: CASSLIISTDTQYF. The DNA for the CDR3 is TGTGCCAGCAGCTTAATAATTAGCACAGATACGCAGTATTTT.

V usage is TRBV19 and J usage is TRBJ1-2, with D perhaps TRBD1 (6 bases). The V gene's germline CDR1 is LNHDA and CDR2 SQIVND (reference sequence). V was shortened by 7 bases and J by 8 bases, with 17 bases between the two germline ends. The CDR3 has 13 residues. Here the CDR3 reads CASTPRTARGYTF. The CDR3, as DNA: TGTGCCAGTACCCCTCGGACAGCAAGGGGCTACACCTTC.

CDR3 in amino acids: CASSPQDTQYF. CDR3 sequence (DNA): TGTGCCAGCTCACCACAAGATACGCAGTATTTT. V and J are TRBV18 and TRBJ2-3, with unresolved D. Per germline, CDR1 KGHSH and CDR2 LQKENI. Trimming cost V 1 base and J 5 bases, with 1 base left between them. CDR3 length equals 11 residues.

The chain has TRBV5-6 and TRBJ2-3; D is ambiguous. Deletions cut 6 bases from V and 9 bases from J, with 14 bases between. CDR1 and CDR2 from the germline V gene are SGHDT and YYEEEE. CDR3 size: 12 residues. CDR3 loop: CASTSRRTTQYF. For the CDR3, the DNA is TGTGCCAGCACCTCGCGGCGAACCACGCAGTATTTT. The whole variable domain, remainder taken from reference TRBV5-6 and TRBJ2-3, is DAGVTQSPTHLIKTRGQQVTLRCSPKSGHDTVSWYQQALGQGPQFIFQYYEEEERQRGNFPDRFSGHQFPNYSSELNVNALLLGDSALYLCASTSRRTTQYFGPGTRLTVL.

The CDR3 DNA reads TGTGCCTGCCGCAGGGAGGTAGGTCAGCCCCAGCATTTT. It is translated as CACRREVGQPQHF. The chain joins TRBV30 to TRBJ1-5, with D possibly TRBD1 on 5 matching bases. Germline-derived CDR1 and CDR2 are GTSNPN and SVGIG (reference sequence). The CDR3 runs 13 residues. Trimming pared 6 bases from V and 6 bases from J, leaving 15 bases between. Looking up the rest from reference TRBV30 and TRBJ1-5 gives the full variable domain: SQTIHQWPATLVQPVGSPLSLECTVEGTSNPNLYWYRQAAGRGLQLLFYSVGIGQISSEVPQNLSASRPQDRQFILSSKKLLLSDSGFYLCACRREVGQPQHFGDGTRLSIL.

The rearrangement links TRBV5-1 to TRBJ1-2, with a possible D match to TRBD1 (5 bases). CDR3 length equals 14 residues. The germline V gene encodes CDR1 SGHRS and CDR2 YFSETQ. Trimming removed 1 base at V and 8 bases at J, with 15 bases between. The CDR3 here is CASSLSQVQYGYTF. CDR3 sequence (DNA): TGCGCCAGCAGCTTGTCACAGGTCCAGTACGGCTACACCTTC.

J is TRBJ1-2 and V is TRBV4-1; no clear D gene. Germline V gene data show CDR1 as MGHRA and CDR2 as YSYEKL. The germline V and J ends were trimmed by 4 bases and 5 bases, with 14 bases remaining between them. This CDR3 has 14 amino acids. As DNA, the CDR3 is TGCGCCAGCAGCCTAAAAGGGAGGGATTATGGCTACACCTTC. Protein product: CASSLKGRDYGYTF.

CDR3 region: CASSPPGSGTGEQYF. CDR3 nucleotide sequence: TGTGCCAGCAGCCCACCGGGAAGCGGGACCGGCGAGCAGTACTTC. The chain links TRBV7-2 to TRBJ2-7; 7 bases agree with TRBD2. V was clipped by 5 bases and J by 6 bases; unmatched bases: 13. The germline CDR1 and CDR2 sequences are SGHTA and FQGNSA. CDR3 length equals 15 residues.

The V call is TRBV11-3, the J call TRBJ2-1; D possibly corresponds to TRBD2 (5 bases). The V end lost 1 base, the J end lost 0 bases, and 7 bases lay between the germline ends. The CDR3 is made up of 15 amino acids. CDR1 is SGHNT, CDR2 YENEEA, per germline. In DNA form, the CDR3 reads TGTGCCAGCAGCTTAGTGAGCGGCTCCTACAATGAGCAGTTCTTC. Residues: CASSLVSGSYNEQFF.

Written as DNA, the CDR3 is TGTGCCAGCAGCCCGGCCTTATACAATGAGCAGTTCTTC. Amino acid sequence: CASSPALYNEQFF. The chain employs TRBV5-4 and TRBJ2-1; the D is unclear. Trimming stripped 4 bases from V and 4 bases from J, with 9 bases between. This CDR3 region has 13 residues. The germline V gene encodes CDR1 SGHNT and CDR2 YYREEE (reference sequence).

This clone is a singleton in its sample. V usage is TRBV10-3 and J usage is TRBJ1-5, with TRBD1 as a possible D gene (5 bases). This CDR3 comprises 16 residues. Germline V CDR1 and CDR2: ENHRY, SYGVKD. Trimming removed 0 bases at V and 4 bases at J, with 13 bases between. For the CDR3, the DNA is TGTGCCATCAGTGAGTCGTGGGACGGAAATAATCAGCCCCAGCATTTT. As protein: CAISESWDGNNQPQHF.

The V call is TRBV27, the J call TRBJ1-1; no definite D call. Per the germline V gene, CDR1 is MNHEY and CDR2 is SMNVEV (reference sequence). Trimming pared 3 bases from V and 4 bases from J, leaving 9 bases between. This CDR3 is built from 13 residues. The CDR3 sequence is CASSFGSGTEAFF. CDR3 nucleotides: TGTGCCAGCAGTTTTGGGTCAGGCACTGAAGCTTTCTTT.

The chain recombines TRBV7-2 with TRBJ2-1, with a possible D match to TRBD2 (6 bases). V lost 8 bases, J lost 9 bases, and 20 bases lay in between. Germline-derived CDR1 and CDR2 are SGHTA and FQGNSA. The length of the CDR3 is 14 residues. CDR3 sequence: CASSPGGSGREQFF. The CDR3 nucleotides read TGTGCCAGCTCCCCCGGGGGTAGTGGGCGTGAGCAGTTCTTC.

This chain connects TRBV28 to TRBJ1-5; D unclear. Germline V gene sequence: CDR1 MDHEN, CDR2 SYDVKM. V lost 2 bases to trimming and J lost 3 bases, with 8 bases between them. This CDR3 comprises 14 residues. The CDR3: CASSLVGVNQPQHF. The CDR3 DNA sequence: TGTGCCAGCAGTTTAGTTGGCGTCAATCAGCCCCAGCATTTT.

The V call is TRBV9, the J call TRBJ2-1; D gene ambiguous. The CDR3 length is 14 residues. In germline, CDR1 is SGDLS, CDR2 YYNGEE. Trimming took 1 base from V and 6 from J, leaving 11 bases between them. The CDR3 sequence: CASSVKVVSNEQFF. As DNA, the CDR3 is TGTGCCAGCAGCGTAAAAGTTGTAAGCAATGAGCAGTTCTTC.

The chain is built from TRBV5-8 and TRBJ2-5, with unresolved D. The germline V gene has CDR1 SGHTS and CDR2 YDEGEE. CDR3 length equals 14 residues. V lost 0 bases, J lost 2 bases, and 8 bases lay in between. This CDR3 reads CASSLAEIQETQYF. The DNA of the CDR3 is TGTGCCAGCAGCTTGGCAGAGATACAAGAGACCCAGTACTTC.

The CDR3 here is CASSLGAGQPQHF. The CDR3, as DNA: TGTGCCAGCAGCTTAGGTGCGGGTCAGCCCCAGCATTTT. J is TRBJ1-5 and V is TRBV7-2; D ambiguous. Germline CDR1 SGHTA, CDR2 FQGNSA. This CDR3 region has 13 residues. The germline V and J ends were trimmed by 1 base and 6 bases, with 7 bases remaining between them.

The chain employs TRBV7-8 and TRBJ2-4, with 9 positions matching TRBD2. The CDR3 is 16 residues long. The J segment lost 3 bases and the V segment lost 2 bases, leaving 5 bases of the junction unmatched. Per the germline V gene, CDR1 is SGHVS and CDR2 is FQNEAQ. The chain's CDR3 is CASSLLAGMGKNIQYF. The CDR3 bases are TGTGCCAGCAGCTTACTAGCGGGGATGGGCAAAAACATTCAGTACTTC.

The chain employs TRBV6-1 and TRBJ2-7; D remains ambiguous. Between the trimmed V and J ends, which lost 2 bases and 5 bases, there was a span of 7 bases. The CDR3 runs to 12 residues. The germline V gene has CDR1 MNHNS and CDR2 SASEGT. The DNA for the CDR3 is TGTGCCAGCAGTGAATCCTTTGACGAGCAGTACTTC. Protein sequence: CASSESFDEQYF.